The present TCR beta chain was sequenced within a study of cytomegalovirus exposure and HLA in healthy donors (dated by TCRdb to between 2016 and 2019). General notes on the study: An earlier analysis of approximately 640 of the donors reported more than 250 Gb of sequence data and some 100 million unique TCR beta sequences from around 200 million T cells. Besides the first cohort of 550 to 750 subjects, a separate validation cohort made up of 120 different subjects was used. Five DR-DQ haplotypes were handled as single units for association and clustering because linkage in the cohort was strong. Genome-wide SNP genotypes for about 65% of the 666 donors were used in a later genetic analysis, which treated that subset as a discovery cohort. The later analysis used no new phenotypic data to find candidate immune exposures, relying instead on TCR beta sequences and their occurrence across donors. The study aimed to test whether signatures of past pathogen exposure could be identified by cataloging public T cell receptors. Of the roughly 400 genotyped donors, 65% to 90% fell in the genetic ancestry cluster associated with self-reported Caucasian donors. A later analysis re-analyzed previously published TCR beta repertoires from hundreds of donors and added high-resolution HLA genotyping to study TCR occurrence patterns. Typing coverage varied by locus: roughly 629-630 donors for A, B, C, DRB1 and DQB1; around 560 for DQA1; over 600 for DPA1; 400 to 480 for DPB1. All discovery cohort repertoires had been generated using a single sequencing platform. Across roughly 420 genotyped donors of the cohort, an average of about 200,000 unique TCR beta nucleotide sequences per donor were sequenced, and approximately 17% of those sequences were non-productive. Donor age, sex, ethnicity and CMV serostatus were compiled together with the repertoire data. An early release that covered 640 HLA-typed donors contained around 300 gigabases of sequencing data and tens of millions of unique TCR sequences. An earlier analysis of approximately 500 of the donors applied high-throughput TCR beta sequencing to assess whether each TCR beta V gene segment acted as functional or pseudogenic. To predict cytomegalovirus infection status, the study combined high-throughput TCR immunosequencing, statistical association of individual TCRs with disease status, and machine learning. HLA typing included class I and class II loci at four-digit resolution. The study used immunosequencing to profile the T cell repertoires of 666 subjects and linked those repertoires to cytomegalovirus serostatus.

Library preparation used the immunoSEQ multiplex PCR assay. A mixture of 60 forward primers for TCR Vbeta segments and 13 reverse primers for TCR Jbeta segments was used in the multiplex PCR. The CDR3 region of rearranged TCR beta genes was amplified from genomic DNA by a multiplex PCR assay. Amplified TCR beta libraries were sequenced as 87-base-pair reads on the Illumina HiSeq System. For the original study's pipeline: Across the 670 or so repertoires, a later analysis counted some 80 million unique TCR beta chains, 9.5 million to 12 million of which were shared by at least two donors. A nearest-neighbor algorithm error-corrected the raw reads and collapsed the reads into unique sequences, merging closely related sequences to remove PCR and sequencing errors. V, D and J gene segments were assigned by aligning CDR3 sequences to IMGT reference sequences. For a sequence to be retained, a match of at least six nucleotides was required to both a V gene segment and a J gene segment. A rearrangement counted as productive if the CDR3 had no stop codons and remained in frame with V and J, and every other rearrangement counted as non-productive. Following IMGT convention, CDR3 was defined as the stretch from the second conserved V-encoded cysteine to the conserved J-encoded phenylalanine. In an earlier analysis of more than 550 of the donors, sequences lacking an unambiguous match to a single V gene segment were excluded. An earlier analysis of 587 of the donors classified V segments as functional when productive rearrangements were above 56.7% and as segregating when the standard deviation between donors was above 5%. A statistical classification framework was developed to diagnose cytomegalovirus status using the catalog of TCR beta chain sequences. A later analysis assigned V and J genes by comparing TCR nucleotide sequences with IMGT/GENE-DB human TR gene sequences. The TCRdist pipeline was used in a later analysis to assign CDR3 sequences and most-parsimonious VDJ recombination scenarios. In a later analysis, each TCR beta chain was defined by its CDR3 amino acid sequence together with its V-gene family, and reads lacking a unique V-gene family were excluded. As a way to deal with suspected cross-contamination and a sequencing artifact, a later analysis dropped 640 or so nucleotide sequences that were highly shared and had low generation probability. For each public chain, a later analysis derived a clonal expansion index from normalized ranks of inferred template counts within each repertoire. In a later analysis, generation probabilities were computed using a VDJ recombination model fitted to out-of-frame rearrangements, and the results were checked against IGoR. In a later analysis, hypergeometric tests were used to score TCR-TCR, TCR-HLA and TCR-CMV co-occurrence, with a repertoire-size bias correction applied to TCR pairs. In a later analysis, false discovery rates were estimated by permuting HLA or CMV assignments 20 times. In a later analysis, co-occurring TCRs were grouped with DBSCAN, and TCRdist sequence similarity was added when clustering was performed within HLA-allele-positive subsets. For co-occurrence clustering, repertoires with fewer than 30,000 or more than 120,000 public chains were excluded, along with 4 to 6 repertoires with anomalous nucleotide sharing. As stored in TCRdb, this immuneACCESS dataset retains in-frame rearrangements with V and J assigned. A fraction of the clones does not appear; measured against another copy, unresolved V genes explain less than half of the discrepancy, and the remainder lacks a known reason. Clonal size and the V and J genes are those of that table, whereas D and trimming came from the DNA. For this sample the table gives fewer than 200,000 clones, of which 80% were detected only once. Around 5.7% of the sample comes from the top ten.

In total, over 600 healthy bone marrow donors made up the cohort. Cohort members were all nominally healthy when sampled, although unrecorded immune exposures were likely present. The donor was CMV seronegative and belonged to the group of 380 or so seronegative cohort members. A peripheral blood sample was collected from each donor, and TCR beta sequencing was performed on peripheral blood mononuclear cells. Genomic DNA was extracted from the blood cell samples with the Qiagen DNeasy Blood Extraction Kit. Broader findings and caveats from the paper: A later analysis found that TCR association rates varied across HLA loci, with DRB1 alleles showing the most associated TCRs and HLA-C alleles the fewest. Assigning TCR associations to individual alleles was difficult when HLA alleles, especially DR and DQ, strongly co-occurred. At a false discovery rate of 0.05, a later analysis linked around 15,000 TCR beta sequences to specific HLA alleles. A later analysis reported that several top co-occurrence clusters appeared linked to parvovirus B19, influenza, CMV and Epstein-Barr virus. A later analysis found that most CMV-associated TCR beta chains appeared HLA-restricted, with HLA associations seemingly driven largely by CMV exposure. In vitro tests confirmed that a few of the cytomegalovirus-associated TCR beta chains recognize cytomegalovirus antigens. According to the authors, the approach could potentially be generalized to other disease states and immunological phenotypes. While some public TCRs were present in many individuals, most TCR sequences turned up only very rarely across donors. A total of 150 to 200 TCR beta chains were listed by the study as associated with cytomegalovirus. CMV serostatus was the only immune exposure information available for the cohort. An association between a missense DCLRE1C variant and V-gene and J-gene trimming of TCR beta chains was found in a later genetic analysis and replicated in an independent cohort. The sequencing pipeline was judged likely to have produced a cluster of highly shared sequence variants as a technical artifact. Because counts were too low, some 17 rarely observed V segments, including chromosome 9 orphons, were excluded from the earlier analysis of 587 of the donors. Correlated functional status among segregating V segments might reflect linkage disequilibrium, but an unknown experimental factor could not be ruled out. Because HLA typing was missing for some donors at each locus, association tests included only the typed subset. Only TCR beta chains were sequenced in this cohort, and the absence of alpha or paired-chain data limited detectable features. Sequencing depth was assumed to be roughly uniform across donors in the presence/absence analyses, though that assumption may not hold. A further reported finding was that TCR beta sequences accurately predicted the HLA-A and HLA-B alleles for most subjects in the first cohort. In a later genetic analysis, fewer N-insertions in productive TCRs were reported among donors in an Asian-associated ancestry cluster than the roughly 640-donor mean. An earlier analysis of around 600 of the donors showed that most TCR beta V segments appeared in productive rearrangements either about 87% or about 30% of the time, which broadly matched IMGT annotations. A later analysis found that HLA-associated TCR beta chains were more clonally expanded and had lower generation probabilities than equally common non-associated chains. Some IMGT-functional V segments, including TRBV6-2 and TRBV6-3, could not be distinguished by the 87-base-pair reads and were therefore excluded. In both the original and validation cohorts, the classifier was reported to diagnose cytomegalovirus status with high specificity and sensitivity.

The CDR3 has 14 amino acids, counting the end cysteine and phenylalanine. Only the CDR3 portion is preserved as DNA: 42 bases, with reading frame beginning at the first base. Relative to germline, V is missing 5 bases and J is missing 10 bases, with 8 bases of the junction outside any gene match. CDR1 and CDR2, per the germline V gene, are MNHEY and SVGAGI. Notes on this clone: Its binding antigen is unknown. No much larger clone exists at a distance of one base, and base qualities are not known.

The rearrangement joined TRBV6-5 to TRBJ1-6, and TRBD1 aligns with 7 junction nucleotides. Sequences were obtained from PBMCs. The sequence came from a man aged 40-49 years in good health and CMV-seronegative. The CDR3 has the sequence CASSPQGVKSPLHF. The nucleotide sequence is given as TGTGCCAGCAGTCCGCAGGGGGTTAAATCACCCCTCCACTTT.